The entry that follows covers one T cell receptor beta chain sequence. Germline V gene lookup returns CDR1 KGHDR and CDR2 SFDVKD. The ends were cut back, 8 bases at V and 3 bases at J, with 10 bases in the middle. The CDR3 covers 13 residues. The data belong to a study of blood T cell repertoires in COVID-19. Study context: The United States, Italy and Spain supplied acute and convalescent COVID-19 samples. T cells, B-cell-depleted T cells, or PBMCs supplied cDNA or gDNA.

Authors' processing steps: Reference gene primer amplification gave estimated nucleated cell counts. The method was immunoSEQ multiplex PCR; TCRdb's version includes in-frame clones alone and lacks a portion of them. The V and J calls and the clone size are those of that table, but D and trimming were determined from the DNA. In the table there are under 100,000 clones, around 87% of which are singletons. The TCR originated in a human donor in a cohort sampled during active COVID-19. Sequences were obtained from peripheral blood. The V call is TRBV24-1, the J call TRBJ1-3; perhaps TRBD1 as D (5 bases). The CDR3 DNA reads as TGTGCCACCACTCACACAGGTGGAAACACCATATATTTT. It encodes CATTHTGGNTIYF.